Listed below are T cell receptor beta chains from one sample, sequenced in a study of blood T cell repertoires in COVID-19. Repertoires were generated with immunoSEQ multiplex PCR, while TCRdb's copy carries only in-frame clones and drops some. The data contain roughly 120,000 clones, roughly three quarters of them seen just once; the ten biggest clones take up approximately 7.9%. Sequenced material: peripheral blood. These receptors all come from a human donor in a cohort sampled during active COVID-19. Both conserved end residues are part of each CDR3. Each record gives: J gene, D gene, V gene, clone size, CDR3 DNA, CDR3 protein. D genes are given only for firm matches. Not all rows give a size; the values are once, few, many and, for expanded clones, a class.

j_call: TRBJ1-2; d_call: .; v_call: TRBV9; clone_size: .; cdr3_nt: TGTGCCAGCAGCCCTAGCTTACAGGGCCTCGACGGCTACACCTTC; cdr3_aa: CASSPSLQGLDGYTF
j_call: TRBJ1-5; d_call: .; v_call: TRBV2; clone_size: once; cdr3_nt: TGTGCCAGCAGGGAAAGGGGAAGTGTCGAACAGCCCCAGCATTTT; cdr3_aa: CASRERGSVEQPQHF
j_call: TRBJ1-1; d_call: .; v_call: TRBV5-1; clone_size: .; cdr3_nt: TGCGCCAGCAGCTTTCAGGGTAGTACTGAAGCTTTCTTT; cdr3_aa: CASSFQGSTEAFF
j_call: TRBJ2-2; d_call: .; v_call: TRBV5-1; clone_size: few; cdr3_nt: TGCGCCAGCAGCCATATACAGGGTCCCGGGGAGCTGTTTTTT; cdr3_aa: CASSHIQGPGELFF
j_call: TRBJ2-1; d_call: .; v_call: TRBV28; clone_size: .; cdr3_nt: TGTGCCAGCAGTTTGACAGGATCGTACAATGAGCAGTTCTTC; cdr3_aa: CASSLTGSYNEQFF
j_call: TRBJ1-4; d_call: .; v_call: TRBV7-9; clone_size: .; cdr3_nt: TGTGCCAGCAGCCGGGCAGAAGGGGCCGGTGATAATGAAAAACTGTTTTTT; cdr3_aa: CASSRAEGAGDNEKLFF
j_call: TRBJ1-2; d_call: .; v_call: TRBV2; clone_size: .; cdr3_nt: TGTGCCAGCAGTTCCACAGGAACTGACTATGGCTACACCTTC; cdr3_aa: CASSSTGTDYGYTF
j_call: TRBJ2-7; d_call: .; v_call: TRBV5-4; clone_size: .; cdr3_nt: TGTGCCAGCAGCACTGGGCCAGCCTACGAGCAGTACTTC; cdr3_aa: CASSTGPAYEQYF
j_call: TRBJ2-7; d_call: .; v_call: TRBV7-9; clone_size: .; cdr3_nt: TGTGCCAGCACCATAGGCGGCGGGATCTACGAGCAGTACTTC; cdr3_aa: CASTIGGGIYEQYF
j_call: TRBJ1-1; d_call: .; v_call: TRBV5-5; clone_size: .; cdr3_nt: TGTGCCAGCAGGCCGACTTTGAGCACTGAAGCTTTCTTT; cdr3_aa: CASRPTLSTEAFF